A single sample is the source of the 23 T cell receptor beta chains below, sequenced in a study of cytomegalovirus exposure and HLA in healthy donors. Clones were read by immunoSEQ multiplex PCR, and TCRdb kept only the in-frame ones, dropping some. The table lists 150,000 to 200,000 clones, around 82% of them singletons, with roughly a tenth in the top ten. Input material: PBMCs. The source of these receptors is a young man in good health and CMV-seropositive.

This chain connects TRBV5-1 to TRBJ2-3, with TRBD1 matching 9 bases. From germline, CDR1 is SGHRS and CDR2 YFSETQ. With V trimmed by 7 bases and J by 4 bases, 4 bases remained unmatched. The CDR3 loop spans 13 amino acids. In DNA form, the CDR3 reads TGCGCCAGCCGGGACAGGGAAGCAGATACGCAGTATTTT. This encodes CASRDREADTQYF.

The J gene is TRBJ2-7, the V gene TRBV6-5; weak D call: TRBD2 (5 bases). Germline V CDR1 and CDR2: MNHEY, SVGAGI. V lost 4 bases, J lost 6 bases, and 19 bases lay in between. The CDR3 contains 15 residues. The CDR3 bases are TGTGCCAGCAGTTCACGGACTGGCCCAGGAGCCGAGCAGTACTTC. Translation gives CASSSRTGPGAEQYF.

Here the CDR3 reads CATATGWFQPQHF. DNA for the CDR3: TGTGCCACGGCGACAGGGTGGTTTCAGCCCCAGCATTTT. The gene calls are TRBV6-1 and TRBJ1-5, with 7 bases matching TRBD1. Trimming at V came to 10 bases and at J to 6 bases, leaving 9 bases not matched to a gene. The CDR3 extends over 13 amino acids. Germline values: CDR1 MNHNS, CDR2 SASEGT.

This rearrangement joins TRBV30 to TRBJ2-5; 7 positions match TRBD2. With 3 bases clipped from V and 0 bases from J, the junction kept 10 bases outside the gene matches. CDR1 GTSNPN and CDR2 SVGIG come from the germline V gene (reference sequence). The CDR3 has 16 amino acids. CDR3: CAWSPPEAGYQETQYF. As DNA, the CDR3 is TGTGCCTGGAGCCCTCCGGAAGCGGGGTACCAAGAGACCCAGTACTTC.

The J gene is TRBJ1-2, the V gene TRBV5-8, with D tentatively TRBD1 (6 bases). Germline V lookup: CDR1 SGHTS, CDR2 YDEGEE. The CDR3 is 13 residues long. V shed 9 bases and J shed 4 bases, with 16 bases lying between them. CDR3 DNA: TGTGCCACCTCACAGGGTCCCGGCTATGGCTACACCTTC. Amino acids: CATSQGPGYGYTF.

The chain employs TRBV5-1 and TRBJ2-5; the D gene is possibly TRBD1 (6 bases). Germline V gene data show CDR1 as SGHRS and CDR2 as YFSETQ. The ends were cut back, 7 bases at V and 3 bases at J, with 13 bases in the middle. The CDR3 has 13 amino acids. The CDR3 nucleotides read TGCGCCAGCTCGACAGGCCAAAAAGAGACCCAGTACTTC. It translates to CASSTGQKETQYF.

In nucleotides, the CDR3 is TGTGCCAGTAGTACCGCGCCCGGACAAGGGGCAGGGGGAGCTTTCTTT. Translated, it gives CASSTAPGQGAGGAFF. The genes are TRBV19 and TRBJ1-1; 7 positions match TRBD1. Looked up from germline, CDR1 is LNHDA and CDR2 is SQIVND (reference sequence). The CDR3 has 16 amino acids. J lost 10 bases, V lost 4 bases, and 18 bases had no gene match.

This clone was seen once. This chain uses TRBV19 with TRBJ1-5; no definite D call. The CDR3 contains 17 residues. Looked up from germline, CDR1 is LNHDA and CDR2 is SQIVND (reference sequence). The ends were cut back, 7 bases at V and 0 bases at J, with 19 bases in the middle. The CDR3 is CASTQPFGQISNQPQHF. CDR3 in DNA: TGTGCCAGTACCCAACCCTTTGGGCAGATTAGCAATCAGCCCCAGCATTTT.

The chain employs TRBV4-1 and TRBJ1-1; 9 nucleotides line up with TRBD1. From germline, CDR1 is MGHRA and CDR2 YSYEKL. V trimming: 3 bases; J trimming: 6 bases; junction bases outside the gene matches: 14. This CDR3 spans 17 amino acids. In DNA form, the CDR3 reads TGCGCCAGCAGCCAGTCCCTACAGGGGGCTACCGGGGCTGAAGCTTTCTTT. Amino acids: CASSQSLQGATGAEAFF.

The chain links TRBV6-1 to TRBJ2-7, with 8 bases that match TRBD1. There are 14 residues in the CDR3. In germline, CDR1 is MNHNS, CDR2 SASEGT. With V trimmed by 5 bases and J by 2 bases, 5 bases remained unmatched. The CDR3: CASSTGTGTYEQYF. In DNA form, the CDR3 reads TGTGCCAGCAGTACCGGGACAGGTACCTACGAGCAGTACTTC.

The gene calls are TRBV28 and TRBJ1-5, with a weak D call TRBD1 (5 bases). The CDR3 is 15 amino acids. V was shortened by 5 bases and J by 7 bases, with 18 bases between the two germline ends. In germline, CDR1 is MDHEN, CDR2 SYDVKM. CDR3 amino acids: CASSPRTPGDQPQHF. In DNA, the CDR3 is TGTGCCAGCAGTCCAAGGACTCCGGGGGACCAGCCCCAGCATTTT.

This chain joins TRBV14 and TRBJ2-3; 9 bases fit TRBD2. The CDR3 is made up of 17 amino acids. The germline CDR1 and CDR2 sequences are SGHDN and FVKESK. The trim removed 0 bases at V and 2 bases at J, leaving 6 bases unmatched. The CDR3 loop reads CASSQDIASGATDTQYF. The CDR3 DNA sequence: TGTGCCAGCAGCCAAGATATTGCTAGCGGGGCCACAGATACGCAGTATTTT.

This chain uses TRBV5-1 with TRBJ2-1, with D possibly TRBD2 on 6 matching bases. V was pared by 0 bases and J by 4 bases, with 14 bases between. Germline CDR1 and CDR2: SGHRS and YFSETQ. This CDR3 contains 16 residues. The CDR3 DNA follows: TGCGCCAGCAGCTTGGGGATCGGCGGGGTTTACAATGAGCAGTTCTTC. It specifies CASSLGIGGVYNEQFF.

The chain's CDR3 is CASSLASGRDEQYF. The CDR3 coding sequence is TGTGCCAGCAGCTTAGCCAGCGGGAGGGACGAGCAGTACTTC. The J gene is TRBJ2-7, the V gene TRBV7-2, with 10 bases aligning to TRBD2. V gave up 0 bases and J gave up 5 bases; unmatched junction bases: 1. The CDR3 is 14 residues long. Germline CDR1 reads SGHTA; CDR2 reads FQGNSA.

The chain has TRBV18 and TRBJ1-6; no firm D call. Trimming took 4 bases from V and 3 from J, leaving 10 bases between them. The CDR3 has 15 residues. Germline values: CDR1 KGHSH, CDR2 LQKENI. The CDR3 DNA reads as TGTGCCAGCTCACGTGAGGCGGACTATAATTCACCCCTCCACTTT. Translating gives CASSREADYNSPLHF.

This clone was seen ten or more times. This sequence joins TRBV29-1 and TRBJ1-2; 9 positions agree with TRBD1. CDR3 length: 13 residues. After removal of 4 bases from V and 6 bases from J, the junction contained 6 bases not matched to a gene. The germline CDR1 and CDR2 sequences are SQVTM and ANQGSEA. In DNA form, the CDR3 reads TGCAGCGTTGTGCGGGACAGGGCCCATGGCTACACCTTC. Protein sequence: CSVVRDRAHGYTF.

V gene TRBV30 combines with J gene TRBJ1-1, with D perhaps TRBD1 (5 bases). V was cut by 0 bases and J by 4 bases, with 15 bases left in between. Looked up from germline, CDR1 is GTSNPN and CDR2 is SVGIG (reference sequence). The CDR3 is 15 residues long. This CDR3 is CAWSVGVMGGTEAFF. The CDR3 region has the DNA TGTGCCTGGAGTGTAGGGGTTATGGGAGGCACTGAAGCTTTCTTT. Filled out from reference TRBV30 and TRBJ1-1, the complete variable domain reads SQTIHQWPATLVQPVGSPLSLECTVEGTSNPNLYWYRQAAGRGLQLLFYSVGIGQISSEVPQNLSASRPQDRQFILSSKKLLLSDSGFYLCAWSVGVMGGTEAFFGQGTRLTVV.

The chain uses TRBV7-6 and TRBJ2-3; a weak D match, TRBD1 (6 bases). Germline CDR1 and CDR2: SGHVS and FNYEAQ. This CDR3 comprises 14 residues. Trimming cost V 1 base and J 4 bases, with 9 bases left between them. The CDR3 sequence is CASSLVDSADTQYF. The CDR3 coding sequence is TGTGCCAGCAGCTTAGTGGACAGCGCAGATACGCAGTATTTT.

The V and J genes are TRBV6-5 and TRBJ2-7; 7 nucleotides match TRBD1. V lost 6 bases, J lost 5 bases, and 10 bases stayed unmatched. Germline assignment: CDR1 MNHEY and CDR2 SVGAGI. The CDR3 loop spans 14 amino acids. The DNA of the CDR3 is TGTGCCAGCAGCCGCCGACAGGGTGGAGACGAGCAGTACTTC. Residues: CASSRRQGGDEQYF.

V and J are TRBV11-3 and TRBJ2-7, with D perhaps TRBD2 (6 bases). The CDR3 is 15 amino acids. With 5 bases removed from V and 7 bases from J, the gap between germline ends came to 21 bases. CDR1 SGHNT and CDR2 YENEEA come from the germline V gene. The CDR3 DNA reads TGTGCCAGCAGCCCCCGGGGCGGGAACTTCCGAGAGCAGTACTTC. Amino acids: CASSPRGGNFREQYF.

This clone was counted only a few times. This chain uses TRBV19 with TRBJ2-1, with TRBD1 matching over 7 bases. V was clipped by 1 base and J by 3 bases; unmatched bases: 3. The CDR3 loop spans 15 amino acids. Germline V gene data show CDR1 as LNHDA and CDR2 as SQIVND (reference sequence). In nucleotides, the CDR3 is TGTGCCAGTAGTATAGTTACAGGGGTCTACAATGAGCAGTTCTTC. The encoded protein is CASSIVTGVYNEQFF.

The rearrangement links TRBV5-6 to TRBJ2-5; TRBD1 matches at 8 bases. CDR3 length equals 14 residues. The ends lost 5 bases at V and 5 bases at J; junction bases unmatched: 8. Per the germline V gene, CDR1 is SGHDT and CDR2 is YYEEEE. CDR3 protein: CASRQSGGAETQYF. DNA of the CDR3: TGTGCCAGCAGACAATCAGGGGGCGCGGAGACCCAGTACTTC.

The genes are TRBV27 and TRBJ2-5, with 7 nucleotides matching TRBD2. The CDR3 has 15 amino acids. V shed 7 bases, J shed 4 bases, and the junction held 12 bases outside the gene matches. CDR1 and CDR2 (germline): MNHEY, SMNVEV (reference sequence). In DNA, the CDR3 is TGTGCCAGCACCCTACGAGGGAGGGGTGGAGAGACCCAGTACTTC. This gives the protein CASTLRGRGGETQYF.